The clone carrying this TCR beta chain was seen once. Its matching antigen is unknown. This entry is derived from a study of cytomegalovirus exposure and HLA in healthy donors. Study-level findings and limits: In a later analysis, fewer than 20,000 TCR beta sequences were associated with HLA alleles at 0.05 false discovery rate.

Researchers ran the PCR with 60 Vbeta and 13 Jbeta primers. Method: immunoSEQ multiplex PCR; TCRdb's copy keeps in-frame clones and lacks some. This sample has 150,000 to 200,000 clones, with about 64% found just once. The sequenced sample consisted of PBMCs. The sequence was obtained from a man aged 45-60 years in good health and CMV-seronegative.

Here the CDR3 reads CASSWGQIYEQYF. The CDR3 DNA reads as TGTGCCAGCAGTTGGGGACAGATCTACGAGCAGTACTTC. V usage is TRBV28 and J usage is TRBJ2-7; 7 bases map to TRBD1. Trimming cost V 4 bases and J 3 bases; bases outside gene matches: 3. Germline-derived CDR1 and CDR2 are MDHEN and SYDVKM. The CDR3 length is 13 residues. The whole variable domain, remainder taken from reference TRBV28 and TRBJ2-7, is DVKVTQSSRYLVKRTGEKVFLECVQDMDHENMFWYRQDPGLGLRLIYFSYDVKMKEKGDIPEGYSVSREKKERFSLILESASTNQTSMYLCASSWGQIYEQYFGPGTRLTVT.